This T cell receptor (beta chain) was identified in a study of control samples from healthy donors and cancer patients. TCRdb keeps only in-frame clones here, not all; method: immunoSEQ multiplex PCR. The data hold about 190,000 clones, with roughly nine tenths observed a single time. V was clipped by 6 bases and J by 1 base; unmatched bases: 7. This CDR3 spans 15 amino acids. Germline-derived CDR1 and CDR2 are LNHDA and SQIVND (reference sequence). The gene calls are TRBV19 and TRBJ1-1, with TRBD1 identical over 8 bases. This receptor was taken from a man aged 25-40 years in good health. Source material: blood. CDR3 nucleotides: TGTGCCAGTAGCCCAGGGGGCAGGGGGAACACTGAAGCTTTCTTT. Amino acids: CASSPGGRGNTEAFF.